These 2 T cell receptor beta chains were sequenced from one sample in a study of PD-1 blockade in classical Hodgkin lymphoma. Time point indicated: cycle 4 day 1 (C4D1), after more than five weeks of nivolumab. Following autologous stem cell transplantation, relapse occurred in every patient, and exposure to brentuximab vedotin varied. Repertoires were generated with immunoSEQ multiplex PCR, while TCRdb's copy carries only in-frame clones and drops some. The sample holds about 93,000 clones, around 80% seen once. Sequenced material: peripheral blood mononuclear cells (PBMCs), taken before the fourth cycle of nivolumab. All receptors derive from a human donor with classical Hodgkin lymphoma.

This clone was seen a few times. The chain joins TRBV5-1 to TRBJ1-6; D unclear. The germline V gene encodes CDR1 SGHRS and CDR2 YFSETQ. V was clipped by 0 bases and J by 7 bases, with 17 bases between them. The CDR3 contains 17 residues. The CDR3 DNA reads as TGCGCCAGCAGCTTGGTGGTTGCGGACCCCAGGAATTCACCCCTCCACTTT. Translating it yields CASSLVVADPRNSPLHF.

The genes are TRBV19 and TRBJ1-2, with D tentatively TRBD1 (6 bases). The V end lost 4 bases, the J end lost 8 bases, and 14 bases lay between the germline ends. This CDR3 has 13 amino acids. In germline, CDR1 is LNHDA, CDR2 SQIVND (reference sequence). CDR3 nucleotides: TGTGCCAGTAGTAGTTCGACAGGTGGGGGCTACACCTTC. Encoded protein: CASSSSTGGGYTF.